A single sample gave rise to the 20 T cell receptor beta chains below, sequenced in a study of T cell repertoires in cytomegalovirus infection. TCRdb reanalysed the reads using MiXCR and keeps one entry per CDR3 protein. The sample records 200,000 to 250,000 distinct CDR3 sequences, about 20% being singletons. Sequencing used CD8+ T cells from PBMCs. All receptors derive from a human donor in good health (CMV status not recorded). Some clones in this sample may be carry-over from other donors' samples.

This clonotype was picked up a small number of times. The rearrangement links TRBV20-1 to TRBJ2-3, with D hard to call. With 6 bases removed from V and 7 bases from J, the gap between germline ends came to 8 bases. From germline, CDR1 is DFQATT and CDR2 SNEGSKA (reference sequence). The CDR3 length is 10 residues. The CDR3 bases are TGCAGTGCGGCAGAAAATACGCAGTATTTT. It encodes CSAAENTQYF.

The gene calls are TRBV12-3 or TRBV12-4 and TRBJ1-5; D gene ambiguous. Trimming took off 6 bases at V and 0 bases at J, with 15 bases between the two ends. The CDR3 spans 16 residues. The CDR3 loop is CASSPQGLGSNQPQHF. The CDR3 bases are TGTGCCAGCAGCCCCCAAGGCTTGGGTAGCAATCAGCCCCAGCATTTT.

This chain joins TRBV20-1 and TRBJ2-5; 8 bases are a match to TRBD2. J lost 2 bases, V lost 3 bases, and 2 bases had no gene match. Germline CDR1 DFQATT, CDR2 SNEGSKA (reference sequence). The CDR3 totals 13 residues. The CDR3 sequence is CSASSGVQETQYF. DNA of the CDR3: TGCAGTGCTAGTAGCGGGGTTCAAGAGACCCAGTACTTC.

J is TRBJ2-1 and V is TRBV11-1; 9 bases are a match to TRBD1. With 5 bases clipped from V and 4 bases from J, the junction kept 15 bases outside the gene matches. Germline assignment: CDR1 SGHAT and CDR2 FQDESV (reference sequence). The CDR3 has 18 residues. CDR3 bases: TGTGCCAGCAGCGGCGAATTCCCCGGGACAGGGATATACAATGAGCAGTTCTTC. Translating it yields CASSGEFPGTGIYNEQFF.

This clonotype was seen only a few times. V usage is TRBV19 and J usage is TRBJ1-1; TRBD1 agrees at 10 bases. CDR3 length equals 13 residues. Trimming at V came to 10 bases and at J to 5 bases, leaving 7 bases not matched to a gene. Per the germline V gene, CDR1 is LNHDA and CDR2 is SQIVND (reference sequence). The CDR3 reads CATLEDRGTEAFF. The CDR3 DNA reads TGTGCCACCCTGGAGGACAGGGGGACTGAAGCTTTCTTT.

This clonotype was picked up a small number of times. The genes are TRBV5-1 and TRBJ2-1, with 9 bases identical to TRBD1. CDR3 length equals 14 residues. V lost 3 bases to trimming and J lost 8 bases; unmatched junction nucleotides: 6. Germline-derived CDR1 and CDR2 are SGHRS and YFSETQ. The CDR3 DNA reads TGCGCCAGCAGCTCTGGGACAGGGTTCTATGAGCAGTTCTTC. Encoded protein: CASSSGTGFYEQFF.

This clonotype was seen ten or more times. The gene calls are TRBV7-2 and TRBJ2-5; no reliable D call. Between the trimmed V and J ends, which lost 10 bases and 1 base, there was a span of 22 bases. Germline-derived CDR1 and CDR2 are SGHTA and FQGNSA. This CDR3 comprises 16 residues. In DNA form, the CDR3 reads TGTGCCACCAGAAGTGGCAGACCGAGAATCCAAGAGACCCAGTACTTC. Protein sequence: CATRSGRPRIQETQYF.

The CDR3, as DNA: TGTGCCAGCAGTGTACACAGCACCGGGGAGCTGTTTTTT. It yields the protein CASSVHSTGELFF. This chain links TRBV25-1 with TRBJ2-2; D gene unclear. Germline assignment: CDR1 MGHDK and CDR2 SYGVNS. This CDR3 comprises 13 residues. V was trimmed by 4 bases and J by 4 bases, leaving 7 bases between them.

The CDR3 reads CASSSRVDPYGYTF. CDR3 bases: TGTGCCAGCAGCTCCCGGGTCGACCCCTACGGCTACACCTTC. This chain links TRBV28 with TRBJ1-2; D not certain. Per germline, CDR1 MDHEN and CDR2 SYDVKM. Trimming removed 6 bases from V and 8 bases from J, with 19 bases in between. This CDR3 is built from 14 residues.

The genes are TRBV12-3 or TRBV12-4 and TRBJ1-1; a weak D match, TRBD1 (6 bases). V was clipped by 5 bases and J by 5 bases, with 15 bases between them. The CDR3 is 14 residues long. CDR3 bases: TGTGCCAGCAGTCCAAGGGGGGGCGGTACTGAAGCTTTCTTT. Its protein product is CASSPRGGGTEAFF.

This clonotype was counted ten times or more. V is TRBV7-9 and J is TRBJ2-1; TRBD2 might be the D (5 bases). The CDR3 length is 14 residues. V dropped 3 bases and J dropped 6 bases, with 12 bases sitting between them. Germline V gene lookup returns CDR1 SEHNR and CDR2 FQNEAQ (reference sequence). The CDR3 spells CASSFLSSRNEQFF. CDR3 in DNA: TGTGCCAGCAGCTTCCTTTCTAGCCGCAATGAGCAGTTCTTC. The full variable domain, completed using reference TRBV7-9 and TRBJ2-1, is DTGVSQNPRHKITKRGQNVTFRCDPISEHNRLYWYRQTLGQGPEFLTYFQNEAQLEKSRLLSDRFSAERPKGSFSTLEIQRTEQGDSAMYLCASSFLSSRNEQFFGPGTRLTVL.

This clonotype was seen a few times. The chain carries TRBV7-9 and TRBJ2-7; no reliable D call. The V gene's germline CDR1 is SEHNR and CDR2 FQNEAQ (reference sequence). This CDR3 is built from 14 residues. Trimming stripped 0 bases from V and 2 bases from J, with 8 bases between. This CDR3 reads CASSLAGFPYEQYF. CDR3 nucleotide sequence: TGTGCCAGCAGCTTAGCGGGGTTTCCCTACGAGCAGTACTTC.

This clonotype was counted between two and nine times. The chain joins TRBV20-1 to TRBJ2-7; D gene ambiguous. The germline V gene encodes CDR1 DFQATT and CDR2 SNEGSKA (reference sequence). The V and J ends lost 3 bases and 1 base respectively, with 7 bases between them. This CDR3 region has 12 residues. CDR3: CSARPSSYEQYF. As DNA, the CDR3 is TGCAGTGCTAGGCCCAGTTCCTACGAGCAGTACTTC.

As for this clonotype: A much more abundant neighbour one base away suggests this may be a read error. This chain uses TRBV12-3 or TRBV12-4 with TRBJ1-2; TRBD1 matches 8 bases. CDR3 length: 14 residues. V was pared by 3 bases and J by 3 bases, with 3 bases of the junction left unmatched. CDR3 sequence reads: CASSLTGAYYGYTF. In nucleotides, the CDR3 is TGTGCCAGCAGTTTGACAGGGGCCTACTATGGCTACACCTTC.

J is TRBJ2-5 and V is TRBV5-6; TRBD2 agrees at 10 bases. The CDR3 is 13 residues long. Germline V CDR1 and CDR2: SGHDT, YYEEEE. V gave up 2 bases and J gave up 7 bases; unmatched junction bases: 2. This CDR3 is CASSFASGGTQYF. CDR3 sequence (DNA): TGTGCCAGCAGCTTTGCTAGCGGGGGGACCCAGTACTTC.

This clonotype was seen only a few times. V is TRBV20-1 and J is TRBJ1-1; D perhaps matches TRBD1 (5 bases). The length of the CDR3 is 11 residues. The V end lost 6 bases, the J end lost 3 bases, and 8 bases lay between the germline ends. Germline-derived CDR1 and CDR2 are DFQATT and SNEGSKA (reference sequence). The CDR3 coding sequence is TGCAGTGCCGGAGGGGACACTGAAGCTTTCTTT. Translating gives CSAGGDTEAFF.

This clonotype was counted at least ten times. The V call is TRBV6-6, the J call TRBJ2-3, with a possible D match to TRBD2 (6 bases). This CDR3 spans 17 amino acids. In germline, CDR1 is MNHNY, CDR2 SVGAGI (reference sequence). The V and J ends lost 5 bases and 1 base respectively, with 19 bases between them. The CDR3 bases are TGTGCCAGCAGTCGATTGGTGTTAGCGGTACGCACAGATACGCAGTATTTT. Residues: CASSRLVLAVRTDTQYF.

The rearrangement uses TRBV28 and TRBJ2-7; 8 bases agree with TRBD2. Germline V gene data show CDR1 as MDHEN and CDR2 as SYDVKM. The CDR3 runs 14 residues. V was pared by 1 base and J by 6 bases, with 5 bases of the junction left unmatched. The CDR3 here is CASSLSGGGTEQYF. CDR3 bases: TGTGCCAGCAGTTTATCAGGCGGGGGGACCGAGCAGTACTTC.

This clonotype was observed a handful of times. The V and J genes are TRBV11-2 and TRBJ2-7, with a tentative D call TRBD2 (5 bases). V gave up 1 base and J gave up 0 bases, with 7 bases separating them. There are 14 residues in the CDR3. CDR1 is SGHAT, CDR2 FQNNGV, per germline. CDR3 loop: CASSLAAVSYEQYF. As DNA, the CDR3 is TGTGCCAGCAGCTTAGCAGCGGTCTCCTACGAGCAGTACTTC.

There are a few counts of this clonotype. Being one base from a much bigger clone, this may be a read error. The V call is TRBV2, the J call TRBJ2-1; TRBD2 agrees at 13 bases. V was clipped by 6 bases and J by 4 bases; unmatched bases: 3. The CDR3 loop spans 15 amino acids. Germline lookup yields CDR1 SNHLY and CDR2 FYNNEI. In DNA form, the CDR3 reads TGTGCCAGCAGCGGGGGACTAGCGGGGTACAATGAGCAGTTCTTC. This gives the protein CASSGGLAGYNEQFF.